These T cell receptor beta chains were read from a single sample in a study of molecular identifiers for immune sequencing clone quantification. TCRdb called the PCR reads again in MiXCR, with one record for every CDR3 protein. Of over 85,000 distinct CDR3 sequences listed, roughly 23% are singletons. Sequencing was carried out using naive CD8+ T cells from blood, with Jurkat cell RNA spiked in. The origin of the receptors is a human donor in good health. Some libraries in this study had Jurkat cell RNA spiked in. Both conserved end residues are part of each CDR3. A D gene is named only where the DNA matches it firmly. Clone size is shown for a subset of rows, as once, few, many or a class of expanded clone.

v_call: TRBV7-9; clone_size: many; j_call: TRBJ2-5; d_call: TRBD1; cdr3_nt: TGTGCCAGCAGCTTTTCGGGACAGGGGTTGAACGAGACCCAGTACTTC; cdr3_aa: CASSFSGQGLNETQYF
v_call: TRBV4-1; clone_size: many; j_call: TRBJ1-1; d_call: TRBD1; cdr3_nt: TGCGCCAGCAGCCAAGAACCGCAGGGGGTTGGGTTCACTGAAGCTTTCTTT; cdr3_aa: CASSQEPQGVGFTEAFF
v_call: TRBV19; clone_size: many; j_call: TRBJ1-5; d_call: -; cdr3_nt: TGTGCCAGTAGTGTACCGGGCCGGGATCAGCCCCAGCATTTT; cdr3_aa: CASSVPGRDQPQHF
v_call: TRBV20-1; clone_size: many; j_call: TRBJ2-7; d_call: -; cdr3_nt: TGCAGTGCTAGAAGCCATGAAAACTACGAGCAGTACTTC; cdr3_aa: CSARSHENYEQYF
v_call: TRBV5-1; clone_size: many; j_call: TRBJ1-1; d_call: TRBD1; cdr3_nt: TGCGCCAGCAGCGTGGGGACAGGGATGAACACTGAAGCTTTCTTT; cdr3_aa: CASSVGTGMNTEAFF
v_call: TRBV2; clone_size: few; j_call: TRBJ1-1; d_call: TRBD1; cdr3_nt: TGTGCCAGCGGGGACAGGGTTGGCACTGAAGCTTTCTTT; cdr3_aa: CASGDRVGTEAFF
v_call: TRBV20-1; clone_size: many; j_call: TRBJ2-7; d_call: -; cdr3_nt: TGCAGTGCTCTTAGCAGGGACATTTCCTACGAGCAGTACTTC; cdr3_aa: CSALSRDISYEQYF
v_call: TRBV4-3; clone_size: few; j_call: TRBJ2-1; d_call: TRBD1; cdr3_nt: TGCGCCAGCAGCCAAGGTGTGACAGGGGGCAATGAGCAGTTCTTC; cdr3_aa: CASSQGVTGGNEQFF
v_call: TRBV5-5; clone_size: few; j_call: TRBJ1-1; d_call: TRBD1; cdr3_nt: TGTGCCAGCAGCTTGGTGACAGGGGGGACTGAAGCTTTCTTT; cdr3_aa: CASSLVTGGTEAFF
v_call: TRBV20-1; clone_size: -; j_call: TRBJ2-2; d_call: -; cdr3_nt: TGCAGTGCTAGTGCTGACAGGGAGGAGAACACCGGGGAGCTGTTTTTT; cdr3_aa: CSASADREENTGELFF
v_call: TRBV7-9; clone_size: many; j_call: TRBJ1-5; d_call: -; cdr3_nt: TGTGCCAGCAGCCTGGACAGAGCTCAGCCCCAGCATTTT; cdr3_aa: CASSLDRAQPQHF
v_call: TRBV5-1; clone_size: -; j_call: TRBJ2-1; d_call: TRBD1; cdr3_nt: TGCGCCAGCAGCACTTGGGACAGGGGCAATGAGCAGTTCTTC; cdr3_aa: CASSTWDRGNEQFF
v_call: TRBV20-1; clone_size: many; j_call: TRBJ2-7; d_call: TRBD1; cdr3_nt: TGCAGTGCTAGGGCGACAGGGGGATACGAGCAGTACTTC; cdr3_aa: CSARATGGYEQYF
v_call: TRBV11-2; clone_size: few; j_call: TRBJ2-4; d_call: TRBD2; cdr3_nt: TGTGCCAGCAGCCAAACTCCGGGCGGGGGGAAAAACATTCAGTACTTC; cdr3_aa: CASSQTPGGGKNIQYF
v_call: TRBV12-3/TRBV12-4; clone_size: many; j_call: TRBJ2-7; d_call: TRBD1; cdr3_nt: TGTGCCAGCAGTATAGGACAGGGGGCATACGAGCAGTACTTC; cdr3_aa: CASSIGQGAYEQYF
v_call: TRBV6-5; clone_size: many; j_call: TRBJ2-3; d_call: -; cdr3_nt: TGTGCCAGCAGTTACACCCTTCGCGGGCGGGCGGACACAGATACGCAGTATTTT; cdr3_aa: CASSYTLRGRADTDTQYF